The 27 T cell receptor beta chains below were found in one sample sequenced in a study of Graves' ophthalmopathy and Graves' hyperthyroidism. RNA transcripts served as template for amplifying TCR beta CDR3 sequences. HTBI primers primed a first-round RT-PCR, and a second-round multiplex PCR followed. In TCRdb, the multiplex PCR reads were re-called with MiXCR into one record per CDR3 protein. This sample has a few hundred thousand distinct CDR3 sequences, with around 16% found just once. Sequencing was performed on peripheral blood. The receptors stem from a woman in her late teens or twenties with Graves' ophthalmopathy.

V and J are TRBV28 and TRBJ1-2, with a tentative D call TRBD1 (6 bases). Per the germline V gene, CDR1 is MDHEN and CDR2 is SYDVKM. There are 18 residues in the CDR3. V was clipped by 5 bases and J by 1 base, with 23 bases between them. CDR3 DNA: TGTGCCAGCAGTCTGAACAGGGCGGGCGATAGGCTTAACTATGGCTACACCTTC. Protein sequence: CASSLNRAGDRLNYGYTF.

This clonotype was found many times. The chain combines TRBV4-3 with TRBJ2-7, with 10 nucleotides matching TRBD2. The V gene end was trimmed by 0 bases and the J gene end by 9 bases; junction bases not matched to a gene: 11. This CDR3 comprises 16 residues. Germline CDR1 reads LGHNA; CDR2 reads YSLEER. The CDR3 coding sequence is TGCGCCAGCAGCCAAGATGTGGCAGCGGGAGGGCCCGGGCAGTACTTC. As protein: CASSQDVAAGGPGQYF.

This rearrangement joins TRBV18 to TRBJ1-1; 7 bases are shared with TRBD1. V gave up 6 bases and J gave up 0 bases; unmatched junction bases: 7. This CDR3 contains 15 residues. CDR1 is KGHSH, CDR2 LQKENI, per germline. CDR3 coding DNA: TGTGCCAGCTCGCTGGGACAGCACATGAACACTGAAGCTTTCTTT. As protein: CASSLGQHMNTEAFF.

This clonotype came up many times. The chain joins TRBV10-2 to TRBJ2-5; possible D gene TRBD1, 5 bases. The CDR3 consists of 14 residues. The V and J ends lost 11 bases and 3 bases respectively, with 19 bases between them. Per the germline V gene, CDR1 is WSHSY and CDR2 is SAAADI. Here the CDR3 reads CAVQRKGVEETQYF. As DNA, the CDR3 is TGCGCCGTCCAACGCAAAGGGGTCGAAGAGACCCAGTACTTC.

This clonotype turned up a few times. DNA for the CDR3: TGTGCCAGCAACCCTAGCGGACTCCTCTACGAGCAGTACTTC. This encodes CASNPSGLLYEQYF. The chain carries TRBV28 and TRBJ2-7; 7 bases are a match to TRBD2. In germline, CDR1 is MDHEN, CDR2 SYDVKM. The length of the CDR3 is 14 residues. J lost 3 bases, V lost 7 bases, and 9 bases had no gene match.

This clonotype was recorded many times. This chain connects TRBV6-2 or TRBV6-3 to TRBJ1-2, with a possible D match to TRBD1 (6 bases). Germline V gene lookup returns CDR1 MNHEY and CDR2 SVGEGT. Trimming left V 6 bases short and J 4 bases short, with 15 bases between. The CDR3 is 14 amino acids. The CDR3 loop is CASRRGVPAYGYTF. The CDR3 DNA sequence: TGTGCCAGCAGAAGGGGGGTTCCCGCCTATGGCTACACCTTC.

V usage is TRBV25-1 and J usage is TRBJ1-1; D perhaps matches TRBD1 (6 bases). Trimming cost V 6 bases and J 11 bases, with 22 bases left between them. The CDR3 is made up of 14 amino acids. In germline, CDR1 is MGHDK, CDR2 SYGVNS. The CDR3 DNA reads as TGTGCCAGCAGCCCAGGGGTCGGGATAGTTGATGCTTTCTTT. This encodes CASSPGVGIVDAFF.

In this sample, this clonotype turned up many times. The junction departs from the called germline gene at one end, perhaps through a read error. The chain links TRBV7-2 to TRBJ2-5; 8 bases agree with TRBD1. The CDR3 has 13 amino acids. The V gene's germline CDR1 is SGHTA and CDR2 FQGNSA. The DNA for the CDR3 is TGTGCCAGCAGACGACTTGGAACCGGACAGGGTCTCTTC. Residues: CASRRLGTGQGLF.

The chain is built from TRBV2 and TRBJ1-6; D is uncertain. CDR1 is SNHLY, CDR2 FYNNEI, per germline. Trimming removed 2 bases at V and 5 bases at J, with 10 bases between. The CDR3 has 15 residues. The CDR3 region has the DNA TGTGCCAGCAGTGAATTGGGCCCCGATAATTCACCCCTCCACTTT. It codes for CASSELGPDNSPLHF. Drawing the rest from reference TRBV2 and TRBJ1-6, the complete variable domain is EPEVTQTPSHQVTQMGQEVILRCVPISNHLYFYWYRQILGQKVEFLVSFYNNEISEKSEIFDDQFSVERPDGSNFTLKIRSTKLEDSAMYFCASSELGPDNSPLHFGNGTRLTVT.

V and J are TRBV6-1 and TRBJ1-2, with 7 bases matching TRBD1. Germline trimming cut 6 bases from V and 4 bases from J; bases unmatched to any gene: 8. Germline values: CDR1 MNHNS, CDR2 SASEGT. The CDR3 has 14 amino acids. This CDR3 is CASRPRDRGYGYTF. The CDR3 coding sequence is TGTGCCAGCAGGCCCCGGGACAGAGGCTATGGCTACACCTTC.

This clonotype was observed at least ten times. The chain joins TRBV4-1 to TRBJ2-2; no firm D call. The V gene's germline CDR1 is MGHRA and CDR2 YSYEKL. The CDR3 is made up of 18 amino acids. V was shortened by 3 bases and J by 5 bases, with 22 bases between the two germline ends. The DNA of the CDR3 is TGCGCCAGCAGCCAGAGCCGAAACCTCCTTCCCGGGACCGGGGAGCTGTTTTTT. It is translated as CASSQSRNLLPGTGELFF.

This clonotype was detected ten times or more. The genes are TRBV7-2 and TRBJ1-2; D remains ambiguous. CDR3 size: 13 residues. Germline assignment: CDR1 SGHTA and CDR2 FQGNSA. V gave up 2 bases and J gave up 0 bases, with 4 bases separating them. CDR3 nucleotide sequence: TGTGCCAGCAGCTTATCCTCTAACTATGGCTACACCTTC. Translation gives CASSLSSNYGYTF.

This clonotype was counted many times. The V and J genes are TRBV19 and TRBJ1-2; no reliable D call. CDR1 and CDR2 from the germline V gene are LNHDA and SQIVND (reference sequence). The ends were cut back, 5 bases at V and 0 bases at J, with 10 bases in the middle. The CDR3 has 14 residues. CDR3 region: CASSRGPANYGYTF. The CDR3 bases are TGTGCCAGTAGTCGCGGACCGGCTAACTATGGCTACACCTTC.

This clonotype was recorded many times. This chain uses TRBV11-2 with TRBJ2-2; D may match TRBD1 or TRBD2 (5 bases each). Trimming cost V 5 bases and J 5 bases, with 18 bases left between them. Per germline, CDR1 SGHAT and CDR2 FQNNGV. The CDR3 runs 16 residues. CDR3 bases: TGTGCCAGCAGCAAAGGTCAGCGGCAGGGAACCGGGGAGCTGTTTTTT. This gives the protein CASSKGQRQGTGELFF.

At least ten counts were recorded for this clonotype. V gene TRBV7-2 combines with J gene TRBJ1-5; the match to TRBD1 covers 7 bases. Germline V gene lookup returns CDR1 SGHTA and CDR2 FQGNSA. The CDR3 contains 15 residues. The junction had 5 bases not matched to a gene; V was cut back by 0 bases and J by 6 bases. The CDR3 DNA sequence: TGTGCCAGCAGCTTAGCGACAGGGATGGGTCAGCCCCAGCATTTT. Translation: CASSLATGMGQPQHF.

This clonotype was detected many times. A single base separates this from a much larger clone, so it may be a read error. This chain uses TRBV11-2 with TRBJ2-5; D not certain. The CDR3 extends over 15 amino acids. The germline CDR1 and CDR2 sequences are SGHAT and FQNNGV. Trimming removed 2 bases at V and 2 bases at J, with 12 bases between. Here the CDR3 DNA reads TGTGCCAGCAGCTTAATCTGGTCTACGCAAGAGACCCAGTACTTC. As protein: CASSLIWSTQETQYF. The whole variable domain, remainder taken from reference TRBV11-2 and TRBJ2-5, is EAGVAQSPRYKIIEKRQSVAFWCNPISGHATLYWYQQILGQGPKLLIQFQNNGVVDDSQLPKDRFSAERLKGVDSTLKIQPAKLEDSAVYLCASSLIWSTQETQYFGPGTRLLVL.

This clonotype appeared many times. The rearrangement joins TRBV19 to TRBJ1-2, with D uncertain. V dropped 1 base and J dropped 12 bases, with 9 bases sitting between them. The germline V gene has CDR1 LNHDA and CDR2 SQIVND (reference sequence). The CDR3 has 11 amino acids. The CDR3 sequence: CASSIGAVNTF. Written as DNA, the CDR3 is TGTGCCAGTAGTATAGGGGCGGTGAACACCTTC.

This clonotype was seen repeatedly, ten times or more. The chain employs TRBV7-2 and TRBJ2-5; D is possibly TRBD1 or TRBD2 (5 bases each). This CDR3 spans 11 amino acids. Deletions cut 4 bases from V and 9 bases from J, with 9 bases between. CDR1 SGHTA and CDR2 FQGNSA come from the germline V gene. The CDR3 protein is CASSSGGPQYF. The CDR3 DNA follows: TGTGCCAGCAGCTCTGGGGGTCCCCAGTACTTC.

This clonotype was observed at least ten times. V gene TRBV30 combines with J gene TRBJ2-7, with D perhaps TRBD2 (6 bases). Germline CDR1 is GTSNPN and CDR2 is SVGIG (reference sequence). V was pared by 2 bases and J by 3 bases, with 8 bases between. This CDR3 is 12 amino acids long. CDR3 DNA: TGTGCCTGGAGTCCTAGCGTCTACGAGCAGTACTTC. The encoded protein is CAWSPSVYEQYF. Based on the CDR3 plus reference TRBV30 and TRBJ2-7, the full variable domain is SQTIHQWPATLVQPVGSPLSLECTVEGTSNPNLYWYRQAAGRGLQLLFYSVGIGQISSEVPQNLSASRPQDRQFILSSKKLLLSDSGFYLCAWSPSVYEQYFGPGTRLTVT.

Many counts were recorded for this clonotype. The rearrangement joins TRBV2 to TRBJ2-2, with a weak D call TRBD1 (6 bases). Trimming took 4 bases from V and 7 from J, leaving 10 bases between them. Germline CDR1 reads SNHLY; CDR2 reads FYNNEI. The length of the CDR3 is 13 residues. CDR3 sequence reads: CASSVRGGGELFF. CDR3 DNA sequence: TGTGCCAGCAGTGTTCGAGGGGGCGGGGAGCTGTTTTTT.

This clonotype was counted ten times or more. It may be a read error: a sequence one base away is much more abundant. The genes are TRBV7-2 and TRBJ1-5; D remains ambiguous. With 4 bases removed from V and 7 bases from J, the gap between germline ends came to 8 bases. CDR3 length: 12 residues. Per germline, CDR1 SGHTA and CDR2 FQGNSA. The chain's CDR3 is CASSSCTQPQHF. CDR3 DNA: TGTGCCAGCAGCTCGTGCACCCAGCCCCAGCATTTT.

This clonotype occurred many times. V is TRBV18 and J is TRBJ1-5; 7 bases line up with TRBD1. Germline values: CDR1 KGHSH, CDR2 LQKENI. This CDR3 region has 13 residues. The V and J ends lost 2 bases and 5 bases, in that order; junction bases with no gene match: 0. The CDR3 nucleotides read TGTGCCAGCTCACCAGGGACAGATCAGCCCCAGCATTTT. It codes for CASSPGTDQPQHF.

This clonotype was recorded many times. Written as DNA, the CDR3 is TGTGCCACCGGGGTGGCAGGGTCCGGCTACGAGCAGTACTTC. The encoded protein is CATGVAGSGYEQYF. The rearrangement links TRBV6-5 to TRBJ2-7; either TRBD1 or TRBD2 may fit D (5 bases each). V lost 10 bases and J lost 3, with 19 bases in between. The CDR3 runs 14 residues. Germline V lookup: CDR1 MNHEY, CDR2 SVGAGI.

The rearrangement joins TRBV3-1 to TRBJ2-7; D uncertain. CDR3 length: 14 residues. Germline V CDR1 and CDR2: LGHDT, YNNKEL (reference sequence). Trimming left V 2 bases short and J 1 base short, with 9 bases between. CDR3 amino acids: CASSQSGLSYEQYF. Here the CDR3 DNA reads TGTGCCAGCAGCCAATCAGGTCTTTCCTACGAGCAGTACTTC.

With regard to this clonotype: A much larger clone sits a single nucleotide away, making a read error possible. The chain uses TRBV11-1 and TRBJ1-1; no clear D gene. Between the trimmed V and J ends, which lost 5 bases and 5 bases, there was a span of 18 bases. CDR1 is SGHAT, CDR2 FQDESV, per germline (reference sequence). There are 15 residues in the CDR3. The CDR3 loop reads CASSLSGHAGTEAFF. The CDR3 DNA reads TGTGCCAGCAGCCTGAGCGGTCACGCAGGTACTGAAGCTTTCTTT.

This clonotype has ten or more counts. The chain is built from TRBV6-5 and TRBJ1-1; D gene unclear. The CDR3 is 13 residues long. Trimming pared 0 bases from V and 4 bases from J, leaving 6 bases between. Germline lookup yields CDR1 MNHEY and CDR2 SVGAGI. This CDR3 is CASSYSNPTEAFF. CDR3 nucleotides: TGTGCCAGCAGTTACTCGAACCCCACTGAAGCTTTCTTT.

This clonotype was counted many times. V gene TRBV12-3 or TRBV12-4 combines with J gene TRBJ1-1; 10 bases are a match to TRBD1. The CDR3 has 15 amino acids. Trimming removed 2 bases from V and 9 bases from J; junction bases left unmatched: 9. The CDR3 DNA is TGTGCCAGCAGTTTAACGATCCGGGACAGGGGTAAAGCTTTCTTT. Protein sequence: CASSLTIRDRGKAFF.